These 9 T cell receptor beta chains were sequenced from one sample in a study of T-cell memory formation after mild COVID-19. TCRdb processed the 5' RACE reads anew with MiXCR; each CDR3 protein has one entry. Here the sample spans some 330,000 distinct CDR3 sequences, 20% to 25% being singletons. Sequenced: PBMCs or a T cell subset sorted from them (not recorded which). These receptors all come from an adult woman who had mild COVID-19 (a few samples of this study predate the infection). Cell type and time point are not known.

Only a few counts were recorded for this clonotype. The V call is TRBV6-2 or TRBV6-3, the J call TRBJ2-2; D uncertain. This CDR3 has 15 amino acids. Trimming took off 2 bases at V and 1 base at J, with 8 bases between the two ends. CDR1 MNHEY and CDR2 SVGEGT come from the germline V gene. DNA of the CDR3: TGTGCCAGCAGTTACCAGGCAGGGAACACCGGGGAGCTGTTTTTT. This sequence encodes CASSYQAGNTGELFF.

This clonotype is a singleton in its sample. The chain employs TRBV5-6 and TRBJ1-1, with D uncertain. Germline CDR1 reads SGHDT; CDR2 reads YYEEEE. V dropped 2 bases and J dropped 5 bases, with 13 bases sitting between them. This CDR3 has 14 amino acids. The CDR3 is CASSFAGSITEAFF. In DNA, the CDR3 is TGTGCCAGCAGCTTCGCAGGCTCTATTACTGAAGCTTTCTTT.

This clonotype showed up many times. The chain carries TRBV12-5 and TRBJ1-2; D not certain. Germline loops: CDR1 LGHNT, CDR2 FRNRAP. V shed 0 bases and J shed 2 bases, with 19 bases lying between them. CDR3 size: 18 residues. CDR3 loop: CASGLVRTRQKENYGYTF. The CDR3 DNA is TGTGCTAGTGGTTTGGTACGCACGAGGCAGAAGGAAAACTATGGCTACACCTTC.

The chain employs TRBV12-3 or TRBV12-4 and TRBJ2-5; possibly TRBD2 for D (5 bases). V gave up 5 bases and J gave up 4 bases, with 14 bases separating them. The CDR3 is 14 amino acids. Here the CDR3 reads CASSPQTGGETQYF. The DNA for the CDR3 is TGTGCCAGCAGTCCTCAGACTGGAGGAGAGACCCAGTACTTC.

This clonotype was seen a few times. The V and J genes are TRBV7-8 and TRBJ1-1, with 7 bases fitting TRBD1. This CDR3 spans 13 amino acids. Germline V CDR1 and CDR2: SGHVS, FQNEAQ. Germline trimming cut 5 bases from V and 7 bases from J; bases unmatched to any gene: 7. The CDR3 loop reads CASSVPGQLEAFF. The CDR3 DNA reads TGTGCCAGCAGCGTCCCGGGACAGCTTGAAGCTTTCTTT. Drawing the rest from reference TRBV7-8 and TRBJ1-1, the complete variable domain is GAGVSQSPRYKVAKRGQDVALRCDPISGHVSLFWYQQALGQGPEFLTYFQNEAQLDKSGLPSDRFFAERPEGSVSTLKIQRTQQEDSAVYLCASSVPGQLEAFFGQGTRLTVV.

This clonotype was recorded a few times. The chain has TRBV11-2 and TRBJ2-1, with no clear D. This CDR3 contains 16 residues. The germline V and J ends were trimmed by 3 bases and 0 bases, with 12 bases remaining between them. Germline CDR1 SGHAT, CDR2 FQNNGV. The CDR3 DNA is TGTGCCAGCAGCTTTTTGGCTCTGAGCTCCTACAATGAGCAGTTCTTC. It translates to CASSFLALSSYNEQFF. The full variable domain, completed using reference TRBV11-2 and TRBJ2-1, is EAGVAQSPRYKIIEKRQSVAFWCNPISGHATLYWYQQILGQGPKLLIQFQNNGVVDDSQLPKDRFSAERLKGVDSTLKIQPAKLEDSAVYLCASSFLALSSYNEQFFGPGTRLTVL.

This chain connects TRBV7-9 to TRBJ1-5, with D possibly being TRBD1 (6 bases). Trimming pared 3 bases from V and 4 bases from J, leaving 10 bases between. Germline V gene data show CDR1 as SEHNR and CDR2 as FQNEAQ (reference sequence). This CDR3 contains 14 residues. The CDR3 nucleotides are TGTGCCAGCAGCTTGTTCCAGGGGAATCAGCCCCAGCATTTT. Translation: CASSLFQGNQPQHF.

This clonotype has a handful of counts. V usage is TRBV28 and J usage is TRBJ2-5, with TRBD1 matching 8 bases. Germline CDR1 is MDHEN and CDR2 is SYDVKM. V trimming: 6 bases; J trimming: 5 bases; junction bases outside the gene matches: 8. The CDR3 spans 14 residues. The CDR3, as DNA: TGTGCCAGCAGGCCCGGACAGGGCGGGGAGACCCAGTACTTC. Translating gives CASRPGQGGETQYF.

The CDR3 DNA reads TGTGCCAGCAGATTTGCTGGGGGCCGTATCACTGAAGCTTTCTTT. It yields the protein CASRFAGGRITEAFF. This chain links TRBV7-9 with TRBJ1-1, with D tentatively TRBD1 (6 bases). V lost 6 bases and J lost 4, with 18 bases in between. CDR1 is SEHNR and CDR2 is FQNEAQ in the germline V gene (reference sequence). The CDR3 loop spans 15 amino acids.